Following are 21 T cell receptor beta chains from one sample sequenced in a study of cytotoxic CD8 clonotypes in ibrutinib-treated CLL listed by TCRdb under 2021. Library prep was done by the immunoSEQ multiplex PCR assay. In TCRdb, the immuneACCESS table is reduced to in-frame sequences with V and J assigned. These tables do not hold every clone; where another copy was compared, an unresolved V gene accounts for under half, and the others remain unexplained. The sample yields about 160,000 clones; 81% were counted once. The ten largest clones capture roughly 1.9% of the sample. Sample time point, as interpreted from the label and publication: more than 10 months on ibrutinib. This material consisted of PBMCs, taken after 12 months of ibrutinib treatment. These receptor sequences come from a human donor with chronic lymphocytic leukemia.

The CDR3 DNA sequence: TGCGCCAGCAGCCAAGATTTTAACAGGGTCATGCGAAACACCATATATTTT. Translated: CASSQDFNRVMRNTIYF. The gene calls are TRBV4-3 and TRBJ1-3; D might be TRBD1 (6 bases). Germline-derived CDR1 and CDR2 are LGHNA and YSLEER. There are 17 residues in the CDR3. The V gene lost 0 bases and the J gene lost 5 bases, with 17 bases spanning the gap.

DNA for the CDR3: TGTGCCAGCAGCGTAGAGGTCAGGGCCACAGATACGCAGTATTTT. This codes for CASSVEVRATDTQYF. The V and J genes are TRBV9 and TRBJ2-3; maybe TRBD1 (5 bases). In germline, CDR1 is SGDLS, CDR2 YYNGEE. The CDR3 spans 15 residues. The V and J ends lost 0 bases and 2 bases respectively, with 10 bases between them.

This clone was recorded once. This rearrangement joins TRBV30 to TRBJ2-7, with D perhaps matching TRBD2 (6 bases). The V end was cut by 3 bases, the J end by 2 bases, with 14 bases between. From germline, CDR1 is GTSNPN and CDR2 SVGIG (reference sequence). The length of the CDR3 is 14 residues. The CDR3 spells CAWSLQGGTYEQYF. Here the CDR3 DNA reads TGTGCCTGGAGCCTCCAAGGAGGGACCTACGAGCAGTACTTC.

The chain couples TRBV9 to TRBJ1-2; unclear D gene. The CDR3 spans 13 residues. Germline V gives CDR1 SGDLS, CDR2 YYNGEE. Trimming removed 2 bases from V and 7 bases from J, with 12 bases in between. The CDR3 DNA reads as TGTGCCAGCAGCGTTAAGGATCGGGCTGGCTACACCTTC. This translates into CASSVKDRAGYTF.

This clone was counted a single time. The rearrangement joins TRBV15 to TRBJ1-2; D is ambiguous. V was pared by 0 bases and J by 8 bases, with 7 bases between. CDR1 LNHNV and CDR2 YYDKDF come from the germline V gene (reference sequence). CDR3 length: 12 amino acids. CDR3 protein: CATSRERRGYTF. The CDR3 DNA sequence: TGTGCCACCAGCAGAGAGCGAAGGGGCTACACCTTC.

This rearrangement joins TRBV7-9 to TRBJ2-7; D ambiguous. The length of the CDR3 is 14 residues. Germline V CDR1 and CDR2: SEHNR, FQNEAQ (reference sequence). With 5 bases removed from V and 0 bases from J, the gap between germline ends came to 11 bases. CDR3 nucleotides: TGTGCCAGCAGCCCCGACACAGACTCCTACGAGCAGTACTTC. Residues: CASSPDTDSYEQYF.

This clone appeared once. This rearrangement joins TRBV6-5 to TRBJ2-7, with 7 bases identical to TRBD2. Losses at the gene ends were 0 bases for V and 4 bases for J; bases not matched to a gene: 6. There are 15 residues in the CDR3. Germline assignment: CDR1 MNHEY and CDR2 SVGAGI. The CDR3 nucleotides read TGTGCCAGCAGTTACTCGGCCGGGCGGGGGTACGAGCAGTACTTC. It encodes CASSYSAGRGYEQYF.

This clone was seen a few times. The J gene is TRBJ1-2, the V gene TRBV28; 7 bases fit TRBD1. Germline lookup yields CDR1 MDHEN and CDR2 SYDVKM. CDR3 length equals 16 residues. V trimming: 6 bases; J trimming: 3 bases; junction bases outside the gene matches: 13. The CDR3 DNA reads as TGTGCCAGCAGCCCCCAAGGGGGCAGGGGATACTATGGCTACACCTTC. Translation: CASSPQGGRGYYGYTF.

This chain connects TRBV4-3 to TRBJ2-5; 8 positions match TRBD2. The CDR3 is 17 amino acids. The germline gives CDR1 LGHNA, CDR2 YSLEER. V shed 0 bases, J shed 4 bases, and the junction held 10 bases outside the gene matches. CDR3 DNA: TGCGCCAGCAGCCAAGATCTCGCCGGGGGGGGAGGAGAGACCCAGTACTTC. Translating gives CASSQDLAGGGGETQYF.

J is TRBJ1-5 and V is TRBV9, with no clear D. Germline V CDR1 and CDR2: SGDLS, YYNGEE. The germline V and J ends were trimmed by 4 bases and 3 bases, with 11 bases remaining between them. This CDR3 is built from 14 residues. CDR3 in DNA: TGTGCCAGCAGCCCCGGATTAGACAATCAGCCCCAGCATTTT. Encoded protein: CASSPGLDNQPQHF.

This CDR3 reads CASRTPTGGVYEQYF. The CDR3 bases are TGTGCCAGCAGGACCCCTACAGGGGGGGTCTACGAGCAGTACTTC. The chain carries TRBV6-5 and TRBJ2-7, with D maybe TRBD1 (8 bases). V gave up 6 bases and J gave up 3 bases, with 18 bases separating them. Germline assignment: CDR1 MNHEY and CDR2 SVGAGI. The CDR3 is 15 amino acids.

This rearrangement joins TRBV2 to TRBJ1-6; tentatively, D is TRBD1 (5 bases). The CDR3 spans 13 residues. V lost 11 bases and J 7 bases, leaving 15 bases between the germline ends. The germline gives CDR1 SNHLY, CDR2 FYNNEI. CDR3 nucleotide sequence: TGTGCCGGACGGAGCGAGGGGAATTCACCCCTCCACTTT. Protein product: CAGRSEGNSPLHF.

This chain links TRBV27 with TRBJ2-7; 9 bases are shared with TRBD1. The CDR3 is 13 amino acids. Trimming at V came to 8 bases and at J to 3 bases, leaving 5 bases not matched to a gene. Germline CDR1 MNHEY, CDR2 SMNVEV (reference sequence). The chain's CDR3 is CASRRQGVYEQYF. CDR3 in DNA: TGTGCCAGCCGCAGACAGGGGGTCTACGAGCAGTACTTC.

The chain is built from TRBV29-1 and TRBJ1-1; D is unclear. Per the germline V gene, CDR1 is SQVTM and CDR2 is ANQGSEA. There are 12 residues in the CDR3. V lost 3 bases and J 4 bases, leaving 9 bases between the germline ends. The CDR3 is CSVDTPSTEAFF. The CDR3 nucleotides read TGCAGCGTTGATACGCCCAGCACTGAAGCTTTCTTT.

The rearrangement uses TRBV9 and TRBJ2-2; D is ambiguous. Germline lookup yields CDR1 SGDLS and CDR2 YYNGEE. This CDR3 spans 15 amino acids. The V end lost 0 bases, the J end lost 0 bases, and 6 bases lay between the germline ends. For the CDR3, the DNA is TGTGCCAGCAGCGTAGCCCAGACGAACACCGGGGAGCTGTTTTTT. Its protein is CASSVAQTNTGELFF.

The chain couples TRBV10-3 to TRBJ2-5; possible D gene TRBD1, 5 bases. The CDR3 runs 17 residues. Trimming left V 4 bases short and J 4 bases short, with 22 bases between. Per germline, CDR1 ENHRY and CDR2 SYGVKD. In DNA, the CDR3 is TGTGCCATCAGTGGGTTCCCCGGACACCGAGCCACAGAGACCCAGTACTTC. Protein: CAISGFPGHRATETQYF.

The genes are TRBV6-6 and TRBJ2-3; 9 positions agree with TRBD2. Germline CDR1 is MNHNY and CDR2 is SVGAGI (reference sequence). After removal of 5 bases from V and 5 bases from J, the junction contained 11 bases not matched to a gene. CDR3 size: 16 residues. The CDR3 coding sequence is TGTGCCAGCAGTACCCCTCGCGGGAGGGGAGGAGATACGCAGTATTTT. Protein sequence: CASSTPRGRGGDTQYF.

The chain uses TRBV27 and TRBJ1-4; D unclear. Between the trimmed V and J ends, which lost 1 base and 7 bases, there was a span of 7 bases. Per germline, CDR1 MNHEY and CDR2 SMNVEV (reference sequence). The CDR3 runs 13 residues. Here the CDR3 reads CASSLFDREKLFF. CDR3 sequence (DNA): TGTGCCAGCAGTTTATTCGATCGTGAAAAACTGTTTTTT. Filled out from reference TRBV27 and TRBJ1-4, the complete variable domain reads EAQVTQNPRYLITVTGKKLTVTCSQNMNHEYMSWYRQDPGLGLRQIYYSMNVEVTDKGDVPEGYKVSRKEKRNFPLILESPSPNQTSLYFCASSLFDREKLFFGSGTQLSVL.

This clone was seen only a few times. The V gene is TRBV7-9, the J gene TRBJ2-3, with D possibly being TRBD1 or TRBD2 (5 bases each). The CDR3 consists of 15 residues. V was cut by 5 bases and J by 4 bases, with 16 bases left in between. CDR1 is SEHNR, CDR2 FQNEAQ, per germline (reference sequence). The DNA of the CDR3 is TGTGCCAGCAGCGATGCCGGGACCATGGCAGATACGCAGTATTTT. Translation: CASSDAGTMADTQYF.

This sequence joins TRBV7-9 and TRBJ2-1; D is tentatively TRBD1 or TRBD2 (5 bases each). The CDR3 runs 17 residues. The germline gives CDR1 SEHNR, CDR2 FQNEAQ (reference sequence). Trimming removed 5 bases from V and 8 bases from J, with 25 bases in between. In DNA form, the CDR3 reads TGTGCCAGCAGCCGCAGGGCTGCGGGCCCAAACCGGGATGAGCAGTTCTTC. Protein: CASSRRAAGPNRDEQFF.

This clone has more than one count but fewer than ten. The gene calls are TRBV4-2 and TRBJ1-2; the D is unclear. Trimming removed 1 base from V and 0 bases from J, with 9 bases in between. CDR3 length equals 15 residues. CDR1 is LGHNA, CDR2 YNFKEQ, per germline. In nucleotides, the CDR3 is TGTGCCAGCAGCCAAGTGTTACAGTCTAACTATGGCTACACCTTC. It yields the protein CASSQVLQSNYGYTF.